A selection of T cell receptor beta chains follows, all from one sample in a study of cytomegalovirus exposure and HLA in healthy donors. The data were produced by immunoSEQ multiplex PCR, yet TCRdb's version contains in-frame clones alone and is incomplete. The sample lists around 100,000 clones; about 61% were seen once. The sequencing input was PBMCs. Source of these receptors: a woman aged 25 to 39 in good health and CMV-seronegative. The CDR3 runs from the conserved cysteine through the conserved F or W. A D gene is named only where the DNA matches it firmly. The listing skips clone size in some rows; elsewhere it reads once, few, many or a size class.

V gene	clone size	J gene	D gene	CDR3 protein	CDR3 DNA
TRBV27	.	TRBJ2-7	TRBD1	CASTRQGRLHEQYF	TGTGCCAGCACCAGACAGGGTCGGCTCCACGAGCAGTACTTC
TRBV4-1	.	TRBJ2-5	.	CASSQDPQGETQYF	TGCGCCAGCAGCCAAGATCCACAGGGAGAGACCCAGTACTTC
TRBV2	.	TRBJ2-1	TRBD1	CASRETGNSLEQFF	TGTGCCAGCAGGGAGACAGGGAATAGTCTTGAGCAGTTCTTC
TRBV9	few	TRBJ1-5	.	CASSVGGVEKPQHF	TGTGCCAGCAGCGTAGGGGGAGTAGAAAAGCCCCAGCATTTT
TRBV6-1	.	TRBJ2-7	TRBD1	CASRDRDRDNEQYF	TGTGCCAGCAGAGACCGGGACAGGGACAACGAGCAGTACTTC
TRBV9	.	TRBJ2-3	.	CASSYSGLFADTQYF	TGTGCCAGCAGCTACTCGGGACTCTTCGCAGATACGCAGTATTTT
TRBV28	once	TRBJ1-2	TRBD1	CASSFGRTGGAHGYTF	TGTGCCAGCAGTTTCGGGAGGACAGGGGGTGCTCATGGCTACACCTTC
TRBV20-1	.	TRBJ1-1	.	CSAWGPEAFF	TGCAGTGCCTGGGGGCCTGAGGCTTTCTTT
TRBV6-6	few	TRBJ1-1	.	CASRPTRGTEAFF	TGTGCCAGCAGGCCCACGAGGGGGACTGAAGCTTTCTTT
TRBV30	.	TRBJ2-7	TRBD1	CAWNEDRGPYEQYF	TGTGCCTGGAACGAGGACAGGGGTCCCTACGAGCAGTACTTC
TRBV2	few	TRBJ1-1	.	CASRRVDTEAFF	TGTGCCAGCAGGCGGGTGGACACTGAAGCTTTCTTT
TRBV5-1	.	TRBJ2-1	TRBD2	CASSWMIAGGGVRNEQFF	TGCGCCAGCAGCTGGATGATCGCGGGAGGCGGGGTGCGCAATGAGCAGTTCTTC
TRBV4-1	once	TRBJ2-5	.	CASSQEGQSRETQYF	TGCGCCAGCAGCCAGGAAGGACAGAGCCGGGAGACCCAGTACTTC
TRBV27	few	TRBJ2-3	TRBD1	CASSWDRGIITDTQYF	TGTGCCAGCAGTTGGGACAGGGGGATCATCACAGATACGCAGTATTTT
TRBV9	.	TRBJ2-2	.	CASSVGTLNTGELFF	TGTGCCAGCAGCGTGGGGACTTTGAACACCGGGGAGCTGTTTTTT
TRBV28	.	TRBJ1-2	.	CASSTGQTSYGYTF	TGTGCCAGCAGTACCGGACAGACGAGCTATGGCTACACCTTC
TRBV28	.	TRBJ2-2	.	CASSFSTNTGELFF	TGTGCCAGCAGTTTTAGCACTAACACCGGGGAGCTGTTTTTT